The rows below give T cell receptor beta chains drawn from one sample of a study of early T cells in non-severe SARS-CoV-2 infection. TCRdb re-analysed the 5' RACE reads in MiXCR, keeping a single row per CDR3 protein. The sample holds approximately 71,000 distinct CDR3 sequences, 9.5% to 15% seen once. Specimen: whole blood. The receptors come from an adult who was a healthcare worker with PCR-confirmed SARS-CoV-2 infection or an uninfected control (not recorded which). Each CDR3 is given without its conserved first and last residue. Some rows mark clone size as missing; the rest say once, few, many or name a class of expanded clone.

CDR3aa	v_gene	abundance	j_gene
ASGAQSSYNEQF	TRBV2	few	TRBJ2-1
ASSQHWTSLDTQY	TRBV7-8	many	TRBJ2-3
ASSPPARRNYGYT	TRBV19	many	TRBJ1-2
ASSLDGAGTGELF	TRBV5-1	few	TRBJ2-2
ASSSTWDEQY	TRBV9	few	TRBJ2-7
ASSLSGEGYEQY	TRBV6-5	few	TRBJ2-7
ASRPALGTGDDEQF	TRBV12-3/TRBV12-4	-	TRBJ2-1
SARPRGGDGSSFSEQY	TRBV20-1	-	TRBJ2-7
ASSLVGSGSGDTQY	TRBV11-2	-	TRBJ2-3
ASSQTGPVGFYNEQF	TRBV4-1	many	TRBJ2-1
ASSSIAGAYEQY	TRBV27	-	TRBJ2-7
ASSPGLAGGLQF	TRBV5-1	-	TRBJ2-1
ASNKRLAGSYNEQF	TRBV5-4	few	TRBJ2-1
SVRPGQGWETQY	TRBV29-1	few	TRBJ2-5